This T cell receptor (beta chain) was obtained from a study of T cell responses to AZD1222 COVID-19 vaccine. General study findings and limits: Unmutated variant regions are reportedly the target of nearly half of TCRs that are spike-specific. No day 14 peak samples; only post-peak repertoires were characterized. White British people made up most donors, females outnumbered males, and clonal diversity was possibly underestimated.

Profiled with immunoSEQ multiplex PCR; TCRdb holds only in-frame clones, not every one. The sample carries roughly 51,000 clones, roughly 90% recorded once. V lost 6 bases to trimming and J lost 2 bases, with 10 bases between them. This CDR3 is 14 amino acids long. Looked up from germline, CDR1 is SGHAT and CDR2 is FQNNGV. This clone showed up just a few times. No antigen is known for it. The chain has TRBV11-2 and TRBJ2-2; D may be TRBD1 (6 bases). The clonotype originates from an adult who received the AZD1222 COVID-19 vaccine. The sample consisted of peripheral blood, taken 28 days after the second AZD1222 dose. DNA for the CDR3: TGTGCCAGCAGTCCAGGGGTTAACACCGGGGAGCTGTTTTTT. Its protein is CASSPGVNTGELFF.